Sequencing of this TCR beta chain was carried out in a study of blood T cell repertoires in COVID-19. Study-wide background: The cDNA or gDNA used as material had been derived from T cells, B-cell-depleted T cells, or PBMCs.

Per the original data handling: Reference gene primer amplification gave estimated nucleated cell counts. Profiled with immunoSEQ multiplex PCR; TCRdb holds only in-frame clones, not every one. V and J calls and clone size are given by that table; D and trimming were obtained from the DNA. The data contain fewer than 300,000 clones, around 87% of them singletons. The length of the CDR3 is 15 residues. Germline V gene lookup returns CDR1 LGHDT and CDR2 YNNKEL (reference sequence). Trimming left V 8 bases short and J 7 bases short, with 21 bases between. Sequencing was performed on peripheral blood. This sequence originates from a woman in her fifties or sixties with acute or convalescent COVID-19. The J gene is TRBJ2-1, the V gene TRBV3-1 (or the pseudogene TRBV3-2), with D perhaps matching TRBD2 (6 bases). For the CDR3, the DNA is TGTGCCAGCGGACTCACGGGAGTGGTGGGGAATGAGCAGTTCTTC. This sequence encodes CASGLTGVVGNEQFF.